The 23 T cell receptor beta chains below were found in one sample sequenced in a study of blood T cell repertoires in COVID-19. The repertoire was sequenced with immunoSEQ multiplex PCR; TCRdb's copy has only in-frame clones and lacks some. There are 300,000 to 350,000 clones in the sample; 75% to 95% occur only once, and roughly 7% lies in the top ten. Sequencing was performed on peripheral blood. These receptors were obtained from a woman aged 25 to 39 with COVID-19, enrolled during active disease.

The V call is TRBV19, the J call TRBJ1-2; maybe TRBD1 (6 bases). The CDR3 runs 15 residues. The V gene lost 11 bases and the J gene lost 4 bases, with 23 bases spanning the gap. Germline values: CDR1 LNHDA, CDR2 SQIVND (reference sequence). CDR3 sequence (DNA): TGTGCCGGAGTTTTAGAGGGGGGGCGCGTCTATGGCTACACCTTC. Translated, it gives CAGVLEGGRVYGYTF.

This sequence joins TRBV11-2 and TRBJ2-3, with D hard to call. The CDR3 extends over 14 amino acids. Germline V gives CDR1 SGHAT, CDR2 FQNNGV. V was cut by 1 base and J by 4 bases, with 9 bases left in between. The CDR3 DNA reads TGTGCCAGCAGCTTAGGGCGGTTGGCAGATACGCAGTATTTT. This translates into CASSLGRLADTQYF.

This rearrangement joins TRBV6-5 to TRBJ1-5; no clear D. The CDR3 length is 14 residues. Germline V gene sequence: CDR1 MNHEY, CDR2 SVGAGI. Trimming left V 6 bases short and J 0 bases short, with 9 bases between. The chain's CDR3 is CASSTVYSNQPQHF. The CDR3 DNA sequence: TGTGCCAGCAGCACTGTTTATAGCAATCAGCCCCAGCATTTT.

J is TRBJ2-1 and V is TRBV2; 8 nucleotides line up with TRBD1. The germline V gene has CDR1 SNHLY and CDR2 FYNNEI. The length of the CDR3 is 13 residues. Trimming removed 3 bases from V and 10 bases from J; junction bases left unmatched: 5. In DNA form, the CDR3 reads TGTGCCAGCAGTGAGACCAACAGGGGGGAGCAGTTCTTC. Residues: CASSETNRGEQFF.

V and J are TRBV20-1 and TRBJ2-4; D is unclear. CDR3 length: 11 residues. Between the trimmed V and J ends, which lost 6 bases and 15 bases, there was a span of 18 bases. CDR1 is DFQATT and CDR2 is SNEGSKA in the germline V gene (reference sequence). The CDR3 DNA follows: TGCAGTGCCTGGGCCCTAAAGGCCTCGTACTTC. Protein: CSAWALKASYF.

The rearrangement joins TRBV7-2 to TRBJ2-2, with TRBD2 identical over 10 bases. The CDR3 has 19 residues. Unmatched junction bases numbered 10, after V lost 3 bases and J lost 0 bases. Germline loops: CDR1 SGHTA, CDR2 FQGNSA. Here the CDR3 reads CASSFYAAGGPPNTGELFF. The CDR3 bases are TGTGCCAGCAGCTTCTACGCAGCGGGAGGGCCCCCGAACACCGGGGAGCTGTTTTTT. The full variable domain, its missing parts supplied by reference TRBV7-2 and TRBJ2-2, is GAGVSQSPSNKVTEKGKDVELRCDPISGHTALYWYRQSLGQGLEFLIYFQGNSAPDKSGLPSDRFSAERTGGSVSTLTIQRTQQEDSAVYLCASSFYAAGGPPNTGELFFGEGSRLTVL.

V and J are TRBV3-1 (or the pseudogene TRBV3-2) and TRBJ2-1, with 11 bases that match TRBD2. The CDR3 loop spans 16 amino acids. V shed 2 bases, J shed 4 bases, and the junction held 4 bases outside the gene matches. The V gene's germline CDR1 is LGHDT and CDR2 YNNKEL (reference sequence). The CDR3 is CASSQLLAGDYNEQFF. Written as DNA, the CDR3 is TGTGCCAGCAGCCAATTACTAGCGGGGGATTACAATGAGCAGTTCTTC.

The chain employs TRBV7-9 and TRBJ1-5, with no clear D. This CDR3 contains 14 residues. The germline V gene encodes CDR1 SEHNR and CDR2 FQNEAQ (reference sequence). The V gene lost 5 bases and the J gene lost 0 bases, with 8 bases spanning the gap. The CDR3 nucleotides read TGTGCCAGCAGCCCGGGAGGTAGCAATCAGCCCCAGCATTTT. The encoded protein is CASSPGGSNQPQHF.

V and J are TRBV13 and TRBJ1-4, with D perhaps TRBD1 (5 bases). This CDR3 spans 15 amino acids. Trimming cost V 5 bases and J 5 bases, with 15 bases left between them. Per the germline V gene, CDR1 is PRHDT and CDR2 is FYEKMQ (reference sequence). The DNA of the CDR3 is TGTGCCAGCAGCAGCCCAGGGCAGAGGAATGAAAAACTGTTTTTT. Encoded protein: CASSSPGQRNEKLFF. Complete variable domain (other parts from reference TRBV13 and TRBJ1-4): AAGVIQSPRHLIKEKRETATLKCYPIPRHDTVYWYQQGPGQDPQFLISFYEKMQSDKGSIPDRFSAQQFSDYHSELNMSSLELGDSALYFCASSSPGQRNEKLFFGSGTQLSVL.

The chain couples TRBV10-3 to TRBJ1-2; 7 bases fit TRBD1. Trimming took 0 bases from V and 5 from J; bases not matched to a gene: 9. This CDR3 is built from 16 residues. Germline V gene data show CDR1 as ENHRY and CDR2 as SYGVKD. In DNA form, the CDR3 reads TGTGCCATCAGTGAGTCATTAGGACAGGATTGGTATGGCTACACCTTC. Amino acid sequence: CAISESLGQDWYGYTF.

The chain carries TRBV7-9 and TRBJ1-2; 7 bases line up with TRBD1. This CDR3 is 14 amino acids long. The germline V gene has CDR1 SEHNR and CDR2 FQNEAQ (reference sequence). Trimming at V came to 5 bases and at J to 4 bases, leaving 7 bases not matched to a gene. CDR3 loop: CASSPTGAGYGYTF. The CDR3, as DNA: TGTGCCAGCAGCCCCACAGGGGCCGGCTATGGCTACACCTTC.

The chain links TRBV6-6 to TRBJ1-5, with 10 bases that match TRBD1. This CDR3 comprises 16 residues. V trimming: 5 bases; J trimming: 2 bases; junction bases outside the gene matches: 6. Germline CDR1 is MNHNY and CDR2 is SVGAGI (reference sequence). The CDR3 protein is CASSRGTGVGNQPQHF. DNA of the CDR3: TGTGCCAGCAGTAGGGGGACAGGGGTAGGCAATCAGCCCCAGCATTTT.

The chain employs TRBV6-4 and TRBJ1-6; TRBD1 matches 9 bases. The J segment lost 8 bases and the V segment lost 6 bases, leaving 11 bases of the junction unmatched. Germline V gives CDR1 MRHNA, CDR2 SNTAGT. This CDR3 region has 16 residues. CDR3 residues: CASSETGTGTYSPLHF. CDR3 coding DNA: TGTGCCAGCAGCGAGACCGGGACAGGGACCTATTCACCCCTCCACTTT.

The CDR3 here is CASTAGSYNEQFF. DNA for the CDR3: TGTGCCAGCACAGCCGGCTCCTACAATGAGCAGTTCTTC. The genes are TRBV10-3 and TRBJ2-1; D remains ambiguous. V dropped 10 bases and J dropped 0 bases, with 10 bases sitting between them. The CDR3 is 13 amino acids. The V gene's germline CDR1 is ENHRY and CDR2 SYGVKD.

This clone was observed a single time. CDR3 amino acids: CASSYSLNEQYF. The CDR3 DNA sequence: TGTGCCAGCAGTTACTCACTAAACGAGCAGTACTTC. This chain joins TRBV6-2 or TRBV6-3 and TRBJ2-7; D not certain. The CDR3 contains 12 residues. Looked up from germline, CDR1 is MNHEY and CDR2 is SVGEGT. The germline V and J ends were trimmed by 0 bases and 5 bases, with 5 bases remaining between them.

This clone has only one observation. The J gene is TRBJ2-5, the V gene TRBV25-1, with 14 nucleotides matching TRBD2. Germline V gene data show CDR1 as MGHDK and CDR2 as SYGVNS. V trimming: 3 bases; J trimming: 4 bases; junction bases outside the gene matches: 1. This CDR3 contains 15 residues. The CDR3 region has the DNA TGTGCCAGCAGTGAGGGACTAGCGGGGGTAGAGACCCAGTACTTC. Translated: CASSEGLAGVETQYF.

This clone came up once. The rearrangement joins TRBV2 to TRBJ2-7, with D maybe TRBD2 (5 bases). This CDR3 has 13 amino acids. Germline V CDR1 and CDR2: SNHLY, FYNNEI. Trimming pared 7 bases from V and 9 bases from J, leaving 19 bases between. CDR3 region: CASKSESREAQYF. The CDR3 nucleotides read TGTGCCAGCAAGTCGGAAAGCCGGGAAGCGCAGTACTTC.

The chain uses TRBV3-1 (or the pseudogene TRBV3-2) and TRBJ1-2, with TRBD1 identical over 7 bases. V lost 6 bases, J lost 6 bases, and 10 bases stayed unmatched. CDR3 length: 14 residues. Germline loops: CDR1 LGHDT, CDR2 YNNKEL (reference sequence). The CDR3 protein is CASRDLTGYNGYTF. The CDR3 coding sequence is TGTGCCAGCAGAGATCTGACAGGGTACAATGGCTACACCTTC.

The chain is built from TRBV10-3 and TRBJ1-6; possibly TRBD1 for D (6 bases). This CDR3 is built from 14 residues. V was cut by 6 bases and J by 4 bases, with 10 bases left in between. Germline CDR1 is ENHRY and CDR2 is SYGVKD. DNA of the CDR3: TGTGCCATCAGAGAGGGGGGGTATAATTCACCCCTCCACTTT. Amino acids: CAIREGGYNSPLHF.

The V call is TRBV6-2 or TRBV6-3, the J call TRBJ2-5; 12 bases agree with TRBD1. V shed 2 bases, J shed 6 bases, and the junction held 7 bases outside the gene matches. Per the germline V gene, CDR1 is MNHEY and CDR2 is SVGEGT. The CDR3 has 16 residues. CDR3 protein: CASSYRGQGAHQTQYF. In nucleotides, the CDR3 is TGTGCCAGCAGTTACCGGGGACAGGGGGCGCATCAGACCCAGTACTTC.

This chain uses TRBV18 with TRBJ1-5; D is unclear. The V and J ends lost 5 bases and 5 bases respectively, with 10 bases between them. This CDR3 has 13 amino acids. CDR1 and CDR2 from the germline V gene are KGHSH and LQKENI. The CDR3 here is CASSGGTDQPQHF. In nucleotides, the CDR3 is TGTGCCAGCTCAGGCGGAACGGATCAGCCCCAGCATTTT. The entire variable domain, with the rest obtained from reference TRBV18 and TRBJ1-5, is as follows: NAGVMQNPRHLVRRRGQEARLRCSPMKGHSHVYWYRQLPEEGLKFMVYLQKENIIDESGMPKERFSAEFPKEGPSILRIQQVVRGDSAAYFCASSGGTDQPQHFGDGTRLSIL.

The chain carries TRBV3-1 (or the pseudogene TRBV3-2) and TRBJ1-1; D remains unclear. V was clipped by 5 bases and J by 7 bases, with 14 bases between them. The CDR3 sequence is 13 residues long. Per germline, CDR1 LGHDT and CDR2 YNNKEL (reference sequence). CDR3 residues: CASSAGFPGEAFF. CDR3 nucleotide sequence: TGTGCCAGCAGCGCGGGGTTTCCCGGTGAAGCTTTCTTT.

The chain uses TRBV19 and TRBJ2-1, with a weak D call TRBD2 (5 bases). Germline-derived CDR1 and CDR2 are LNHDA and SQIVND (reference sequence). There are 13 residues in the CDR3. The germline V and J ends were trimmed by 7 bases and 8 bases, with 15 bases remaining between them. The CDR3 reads CASTPGMTYEQFF. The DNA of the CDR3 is TGTGCCAGTACCCCGGGAATGACATATGAGCAGTTCTTC.